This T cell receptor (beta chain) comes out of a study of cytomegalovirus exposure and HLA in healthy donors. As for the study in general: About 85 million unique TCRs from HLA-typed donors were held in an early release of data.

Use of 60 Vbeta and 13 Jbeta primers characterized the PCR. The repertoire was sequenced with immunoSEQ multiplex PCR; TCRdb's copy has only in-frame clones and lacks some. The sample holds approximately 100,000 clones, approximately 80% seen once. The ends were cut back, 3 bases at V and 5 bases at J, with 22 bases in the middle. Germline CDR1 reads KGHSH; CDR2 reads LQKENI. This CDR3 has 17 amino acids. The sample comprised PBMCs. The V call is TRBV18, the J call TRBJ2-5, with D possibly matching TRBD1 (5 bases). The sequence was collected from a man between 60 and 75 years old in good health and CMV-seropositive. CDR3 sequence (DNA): TGTGCCAGCTCACCGCTGGCAGGGCAGTCCAACCGGGAGACCCAGTACTTC. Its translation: CASSPLAGQSNRETQYF.